The 24 T cell receptor beta chains in this list originate from one sample, sequenced in a study of cytomegalovirus exposure and HLA in healthy donors. PCR was performed using 60 Vbeta and 13 Jbeta primers. Generated by immunoSEQ multiplex PCR, the TCRdb table keeps only in-frame clones and is missing some. The sample holds roughly 150,000 clones, more than 70% seen once. Sequenced input: PBMCs. These receptors were obtained from a man aged 35-49 years in good health and CMV-seronegative.

The chain has TRBV10-3 and TRBJ1-3, with unresolved D. The V gene lost 3 bases and the J gene lost 2 bases, with 11 bases spanning the gap. The CDR3 length is 15 residues. In germline, CDR1 is ENHRY, CDR2 SYGVKD. The CDR3: CAISEVQRTGNTIYF. As DNA, the CDR3 is TGTGCCATCAGTGAAGTTCAGCGAACTGGAAACACCATATATTTT.

The V call is TRBV7-9, the J call TRBJ1-1; the match to TRBD1 covers 7 bases. Germline V lookup: CDR1 SEHNR, CDR2 FQNEAQ (reference sequence). Trimming removed 5 bases from V and 11 bases from J; junction bases left unmatched: 11. The CDR3 runs 13 residues. CDR3 protein: CASSPLEGARAFF. CDR3 coding DNA: TGTGCCAGCAGCCCCCTCGAGGGGGCTCGTGCTTTCTTT. The full variable domain, rest sourced from reference TRBV7-9 and TRBJ1-1, is DTGVSQNPRHKITKRGQNVTFRCDPISEHNRLYWYRQTLGQGPEFLTYFQNEAQLEKSRLLSDRFSAERPKGSFSTLEIQRTEQGDSAMYLCASSPLEGARAFFGQGTRLTVV.

There are a few counts of this clone. The gene calls are TRBV7-9 and TRBJ2-1; 8 nucleotides match TRBD1. Unmatched junction bases numbered 10, after V lost 5 bases and J lost 4 bases. CDR1 is SEHNR and CDR2 is FQNEAQ in the germline V gene (reference sequence). This CDR3 spans 16 amino acids. The CDR3 DNA reads TGTGCCAGCAGCCCCTCTGCAGGGGGCTCGTACAATGAGCAGTTCTTC. It yields the protein CASSPSAGGSYNEQFF. Full variable domain (rest looked up from reference TRBV7-9 and TRBJ2-1): DTGVSQNPRHKITKRGQNVTFRCDPISEHNRLYWYRQTLGQGPEFLTYFQNEAQLEKSRLLSDRFSAERPKGSFSTLEIQRTEQGDSAMYLCASSPSAGGSYNEQFFGPGTRLTVL.

This chain uses TRBV4-3 with TRBJ1-5; D remains unclear. The V and J ends lost 0 bases and 1 base respectively, with 7 bases between them. The CDR3 spans 15 residues. From germline, CDR1 is LGHNA and CDR2 YSLEER. The CDR3 nucleotides are TGCGCCAGCAGCCAAGATACGAGGAGCAATCAGCCCCAGCATTTT. Its translation: CASSQDTRSNQPQHF.

Comment on this clone: Other DNA sequences within the sample encode an identical CDR3. The genes are TRBV5-1 and TRBJ1-5, with 7 positions matching TRBD1. Germline-derived CDR1 and CDR2 are SGHRS and YFSETQ. CDR3 length equals 15 residues. V gave up 0 bases and J gave up 3 bases; unmatched junction bases: 3. CDR3 residues: CASSLGQGDNQPQHF. CDR3 DNA sequence: TGCGCCAGCAGCTTGGGACAGGGTGACAATCAGCCCCAGCATTTT.

V gene TRBV7-3 combines with J gene TRBJ2-2, with D maybe TRBD1 (5 bases). This CDR3 region has 13 residues. The V end was cut by 10 bases, the J end by 0 bases, with 9 bases between. From germline, CDR1 is SGHTA and CDR2 FQGTGA. This CDR3 is CATQGANTGELFF. CDR3 coding DNA: TGTGCCACTCAAGGGGCGAACACCGGGGAGCTGTTTTTT.

In this sample, this clone turned up a few times. The rearrangement joins TRBV7-9 to TRBJ1-4, with TRBD1 as a possible D gene (6 bases). The CDR3 loop spans 14 amino acids. With 5 bases removed from V and 8 bases from J, the gap between germline ends came to 15 bases. CDR1 SEHNR and CDR2 FQNEAQ come from the germline V gene (reference sequence). The CDR3 DNA sequence: TGTGCCAGCAGCCGCCTGCCAGGGGAAGAAAAACTGTTTTTT. Residues: CASSRLPGEEKLFF.

This clone has more than one count but fewer than ten. The rearrangement joins TRBV7-8 to TRBJ2-5, with 9 nucleotides matching TRBD2. Germline assignment: CDR1 SGHVS and CDR2 FQNEAQ. The CDR3 spans 17 residues. V dropped 5 bases and J dropped 5; count of bases not matched to a gene: 15. The CDR3 here is CASSQGLAPEPGETQYF. CDR3 coding DNA: TGTGCCAGCAGCCAGGGACTAGCACCGGAACCTGGGGAGACCCAGTACTTC.

The chain recombines TRBV7-2 with TRBJ2-3; 7 bases align to TRBD2. This CDR3 is 13 amino acids long. Germline V CDR1 and CDR2: SGHTA, FQGNSA. After removal of 7 bases from V and 4 bases from J, the junction contained 5 bases not matched to a gene. The CDR3 DNA follows: TGTGCCAGCAATTGGGGGGGGGCAGATACGCAGTATTTT. It codes for CASNWGGADTQYF.

This clone was detected ten times or more. The chain recombines TRBV4-2 with TRBJ2-1; 9 bases agree with TRBD1. V dropped 6 bases and J dropped 7; count of bases not matched to a gene: 4. The germline V gene has CDR1 LGHNA and CDR2 YNFKEQ. The CDR3 spans 13 residues. The CDR3 region has the DNA TGTGCCAGCAGGAGGACAGGGGAAAATGAGCAGTTCTTC. Its translation: CASRRTGENEQFF.

This clone has only one observation. The rearrangement links TRBV7-9 to TRBJ1-6; no firm D call. This CDR3 spans 16 amino acids. The germline CDR1 and CDR2 sequences are SEHNR and FQNEAQ (reference sequence). Trimming cost V 3 bases and J 5 bases, with 14 bases left between them. The CDR3 DNA follows: TGTGCCAGCAGCTTCGGCGGGGTACTCGATAATTCACCCCTCCACTTT. Amino acids: CASSFGGVLDNSPLHF. Based on the CDR3 plus reference TRBV7-9 and TRBJ1-6, the full variable domain is DTGVSQNPRHKITKRGQNVTFRCDPISEHNRLYWYRQTLGQGPEFLTYFQNEAQLEKSRLLSDRFSAERPKGSFSTLEIQRTEQGDSAMYLCASSFGGVLDNSPLHFGNGTRLTVT.

This clone was seen a single time. This chain joins TRBV6-5 and TRBJ1-2; the D is unclear. The germline V and J ends were trimmed by 5 bases and 5 bases, with 9 bases remaining between them. The V gene's germline CDR1 is MNHEY and CDR2 SVGAGI. The CDR3 consists of 12 residues. DNA of the CDR3: TGTGCCAGCAGTATACAGCTTTATGGCTACACCTTC. It is translated as CASSIQLYGYTF.

This clone has only a few counts. The V call is TRBV7-8, the J call TRBJ2-1; 14 positions match TRBD2. The V gene end was trimmed by 0 bases and the J gene end by 8 bases; junction bases not matched to a gene: 6. In germline, CDR1 is SGHVS, CDR2 FQNEAQ. The CDR3 length is 17 residues. The CDR3 nucleotides are TGTGCCAGCAGCTTAGCGGGGGGGACTAGCGGGAGCCATGAGCAGTTCTTC. Encoded protein: CASSLAGGTSGSHEQFF.

This clone was detected only a few times. This sequence joins TRBV4-1 and TRBJ2-1; no definite D call. The CDR3 covers 16 residues. V was pared by 0 bases and J by 0 bases, with 9 bases between. Germline-derived CDR1 and CDR2 are MGHRA and YSYEKL. CDR3 residues: CASSQDQRSSYNEQFF. The CDR3 DNA follows: TGCGCCAGCAGCCAAGATCAGAGGAGCTCCTACAATGAGCAGTTCTTC.

The gene calls are TRBV4-3 and TRBJ2-3; 9 bases are a match to TRBD2. V trimming: 4 bases; J trimming: 3 bases; junction bases outside the gene matches: 8. This CDR3 is built from 16 residues. Germline V gene data show CDR1 as LGHNA and CDR2 as YSLEER. CDR3 nucleotide sequence: TGCGCCAGCAGCCGAGTGGCGGGGGGGCAGACAGATACGCAGTATTTT. Protein: CASSRVAGGQTDTQYF.

The chain joins TRBV5-4 to TRBJ2-7; tentative D call: TRBD1 (6 bases). Trimming pared 0 bases from V and 4 bases from J, leaving 17 bases between. This CDR3 has 16 residues. Germline V gene data show CDR1 as SGHNT and CDR2 as YYREEE (reference sequence). CDR3 DNA sequence: TGTGCCAGCAGCTTGGGGGGGCCCATCCCGACTTACGAGCAGTACTTC. It translates to CASSLGGPIPTYEQYF.

This clone was counted a single time. The germline gene is not matched at one end of the junction; a read error may be the cause. J is TRBJ1-4 and V is TRBV27, with D possibly being TRBD1 (6 bases). Looked up from germline, CDR1 is MNHEY and CDR2 is SMNVEV (reference sequence). CDR3 size: 15 residues. CDR3: CASSLSTTGNGKLFF. CDR3 DNA sequence: TGTGCCAGCAGTTTATCGACCACAGGGAATGGAAAACTGTTTTTT.

The chain recombines TRBV10-3 with TRBJ1-1; D is perhaps TRBD1 (6 bases). V was clipped by 0 bases and J by 6 bases, with 11 bases between them. CDR1 and CDR2 from the germline V gene are ENHRY and SYGVKD. The CDR3 runs to 14 residues. CDR3 amino acids: CAISESLDRPEAFF. In nucleotides, the CDR3 is TGTGCCATCAGTGAGTCCTTGGACAGACCTGAAGCTTTCTTT.

The chain employs TRBV15 and TRBJ1-1, with 8 bases aligning to TRBD1. The CDR3 contains 14 residues. V was pared by 6 bases and J by 4 bases, with 7 bases of the junction left unmatched. Per germline, CDR1 LNHNV and CDR2 YYDKDF (reference sequence). The chain's CDR3 is CATSFGQGFTEAFF. The CDR3 DNA follows: TGTGCCACCAGTTTTGGACAGGGTTTCACTGAAGCTTTCTTT.

The chain recombines TRBV30 with TRBJ1-4; 9 bases agree with TRBD1. Germline V gives CDR1 GTSNPN, CDR2 SVGIG (reference sequence). There are 14 residues in the CDR3. The J segment lost 6 bases and the V segment lost 2 bases, leaving 4 bases of the junction unmatched. CDR3: CAWSPTGGYEKLFF. CDR3 DNA: TGTGCCTGGAGTCCGACAGGGGGGTATGAAAAACTGTTTTTT.

CDR3: CASSLAGGLEKLFF. Written as DNA, the CDR3 is TGTGCCAGCAGCTTAGCAGGGGGCCTTGAAAAACTGTTTTTT. The chain recombines TRBV7-2 with TRBJ1-4; 7 bases line up with TRBD1. The J segment lost 7 bases and the V segment lost 0 bases, leaving 2 bases of the junction unmatched. There are 14 residues in the CDR3. The germline gives CDR1 SGHTA, CDR2 FQGNSA.

This clone was detected only once. V and J are TRBV27 and TRBJ2-3; TRBD2 matches at 12 bases. The CDR3 consists of 15 residues. The V and J ends lost 5 bases and 7 bases, in that order; junction bases with no gene match: 7. In germline, CDR1 is MNHEY, CDR2 SMNVEV (reference sequence). As DNA, the CDR3 is TGTGCCAGCAGTCCTCTAGCGGGAGGGCGGAATACGCAGTATTTT. It translates to CASSPLAGGRNTQYF.

This chain joins TRBV7-2 and TRBJ2-7; TRBD1 agrees at 12 bases. V was pared by 8 bases and J by 0 bases, with 11 bases of the junction left unmatched. This CDR3 has 17 amino acids. In germline, CDR1 is SGHTA, CDR2 FQGNSA. DNA of the CDR3: TGTGCCAGCTCGGCGGGGACAGGGGGCCCTTTCTCCTACGAGCAGTACTTC. As protein: CASSAGTGGPFSYEQYF.

The chain recombines TRBV28 with TRBJ2-1; 12 nucleotides line up with TRBD2. The CDR3 totals 15 residues. The V gene end was trimmed by 5 bases and the J gene end by 6 bases; junction bases not matched to a gene: 5. Germline lookup yields CDR1 MDHEN and CDR2 SYDVKM. The chain's CDR3 is CASSKTSGSSNEQFF. The DNA of the CDR3 is TGTGCCAGCAGTAAGACTAGCGGGAGTTCCAATGAGCAGTTCTTC.